The source of this TCR beta chain is a study of T cell repertoires in cytomegalovirus infection. General observations from the study: CMV-specific HLA-C-restricted TCR beta clonotypes dominated the ex vivo response.

TCRdb recomputed calls from the reads with MiXCR, one row per CDR3 protein. The sample has a few hundred thousand distinct CDR3 sequences, around 30% seen once. Germline assignment: CDR1 MNHEY and CDR2 SVGEGT. There are 13 residues in the CDR3. Trimming took off 4 bases at V and 4 bases at J, with 10 bases between the two ends. A word on this clonotype: What it binds is not known.

Sample: cultured PBMCs, taken from culture after CMV antigen stimulation. The sequence was collected from a human donor in good health (CMV status not recorded). Some clones in this sample may be carry-over from other donors' samples. This chain joins TRBV6-2 or TRBV6-3 and TRBJ2-5, with a weak D call TRBD2 (5 bases). Here the CDR3 reads CASSSWELETQYF. The CDR3 DNA sequence: TGTGCCAGCAGTTCCTGGGAGCTAGAGACCCAGTACTTC.